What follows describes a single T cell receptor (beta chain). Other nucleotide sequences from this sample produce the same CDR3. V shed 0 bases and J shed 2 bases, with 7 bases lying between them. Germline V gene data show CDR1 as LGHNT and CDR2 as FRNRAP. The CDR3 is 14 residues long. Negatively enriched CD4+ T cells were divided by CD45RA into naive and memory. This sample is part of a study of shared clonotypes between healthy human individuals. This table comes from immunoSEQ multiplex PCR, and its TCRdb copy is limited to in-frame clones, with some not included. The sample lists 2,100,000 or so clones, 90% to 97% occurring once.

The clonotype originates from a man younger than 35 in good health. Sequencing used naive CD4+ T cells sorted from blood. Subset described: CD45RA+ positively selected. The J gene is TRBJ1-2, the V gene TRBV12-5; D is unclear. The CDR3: CASGLVPENYGYTF. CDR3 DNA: TGTGCTAGTGGTTTGGTACCGGAGAACTATGGCTACACCTTC.